These T cell receptor beta chains were read from a single sample in a study of blood T cell repertoires in COVID-19. Clones were read by immunoSEQ multiplex PCR, and TCRdb kept only the in-frame ones, dropping some. Of roughly 71,000 clones listed, 88% are singletons. Material: peripheral blood. All receptors derive from a man aged 45-60 years with acute or convalescent COVID-19. CDR3s include the opening cysteine and the closing phenylalanine or tryptophan. The D gene is left open where the match is weak. Clone size is given for some rows only: seen once, a few or many times, or a class if the clone is expanded.

J gene | clone size | V gene | D gene | CDR3 DNA | CDR3 protein
TRBJ2-2 | NA | TRBV27 | NA | TGTGCCAGCCGCCACCGGGGGACCACCGGGGAGCTGTTTTTT | CASRHRGTTGELFF
TRBJ2-2 | few | TRBV15 | NA | TGTGCCACCAGCAGGTCAGGGCCGAACACCGGGGAGCTGTTTTTT | CATSRSGPNTGELFF
TRBJ1-6 | NA | TRBV28 | NA | TGTGCCAGCAGCGGAGGGGCCGGTTCACCCCTCCACTTT | CASSGGAGSPLHF
TRBJ2-3 | NA | TRBV28 | TRBD2 | TGTGCCAGCAGTTCCTGGGGGGGGGAGGTTAGAGATACGCAGTATTTT | CASSSWGGEVRDTQYF
TRBJ1-6 | NA | TRBV18 | NA | TGTGCCAGCTCATCTGCAGGGGCTCTGAGTTCACCCCTCCACTTT | CASSSAGALSSPLHF
TRBJ1-1 | few | TRBV3-1/TRBV3-2 | NA | TGTGCCAGCAGCAGCCGGGGGACTGAAGCTTTCTTT | CASSSRGTEAFF
TRBJ2-5 | NA | TRBV10-1 | TRBD1 | TGCGCCAGCAGGTCTAGGACAGGGTATCAAGAGACCCAGTACTTC | CASRSRTGYQETQYF
TRBJ2-5 | NA | TRBV6-5 | TRBD1 | TGTGCCAGCAAACCGGGACAGGGGTCCGCGGAGACCCAGTACTTC | CASKPGQGSAETQYF
TRBJ1-2 | NA | TRBV6-6 | TRBD1 | TGTGCCAGCAGTTATAGGACAGGGGGTGGAAACTATGGCTACACCTTC | CASSYRTGGGNYGYTF
TRBJ2-3 | NA | TRBV9 | TRBD2 | TGTGCCAGCAGCGGAACTAGCGGGGCAGATACGCAGTATTTT | CASSGTSGADTQYF
TRBJ1-5 | few | TRBV10-3 | NA | TGTGCCATCAGGGCCGATGGCAATCAGCCCCAGCATTTT | CAIRADGNQPQHF
TRBJ2-3 | NA | TRBV12-1 | NA | TGTGCCAGCAGCCCCTGGGACAGGATGGAGTATTTT | CASSPWDRMEYF
TRBJ2-7 | NA | TRBV9 | TRBD1 | TGTGCCAGCAGCCCGGGACAGTCCTACGAGCAGTACTTC | CASSPGQSYEQYF
TRBJ1-1 | NA | TRBV6-6 | NA | TGTGCCAGCAGTTACTCTTTAGGCGGGCAAACTGAAGCTTTCTTT | CASSYSLGGQTEAFF